The 27 T cell receptor beta chains given below trace back to one sample, sequenced in a study of blood T cell repertoires in COVID-19. The table came from immunoSEQ multiplex PCR; TCRdb's copy has only in-frame clones and leaves some out. In the table there are some 150,000 clones, around 83% of which are singletons. The sample comprised peripheral blood. Receptors were obtained from a woman between 45 and 65 years old in a cohort sampled during active or convalescent COVID-19.

This CDR3 is CASSSLSLAGGPITDTQYF. CDR3 nucleotide sequence: TGTGCCAGCAGCTCGTTATCACTAGCGGGGGGGCCAATCACAGATACGCAGTATTTT. This chain links TRBV27 with TRBJ2-3, with TRBD2 matching over 13 bases. This CDR3 comprises 19 residues. V was pared by 6 bases and J by 2 bases, with 14 bases of the junction left unmatched. Germline V lookup: CDR1 MNHEY, CDR2 SMNVEV (reference sequence).

This chain links TRBV29-1 with TRBJ2-1; 9 bases align to TRBD2. V was pared by 4 bases and J by 6 bases, with 7 bases of the junction left unmatched. The CDR3 contains 14 residues. From germline, CDR1 is SQVTM and CDR2 ANQGSEA. The CDR3 nucleotides are TGCAGCGTTGGGGGAGCGGGGGGTCTCAATGAGCAGTTCTTC. Protein: CSVGGAGGLNEQFF.

The genes are TRBV27 and TRBJ1-2; 9 bases map to TRBD1. V was clipped by 0 bases and J by 8 bases; unmatched bases: 4. The CDR3 spans 14 residues. Germline V lookup: CDR1 MNHEY, CDR2 SMNVEV (reference sequence). CDR3 bases: TGTGCCAGCAGTTTATCGGGGACAGGGTACGGCTACACCTTC. It codes for CASSLSGTGYGYTF.

V usage is TRBV7-9 and J usage is TRBJ2-3; 10 bases are shared with TRBD2. This CDR3 region has 18 residues. Germline CDR1 and CDR2: SEHNR and FQNEAQ (reference sequence). The V gene end was trimmed by 2 bases and the J gene end by 0 bases; junction bases not matched to a gene: 8. CDR3 amino acids: CASSLHLAGVTSTDTQYF. The CDR3 bases are TGTGCCAGCAGCTTACATCTAGCGGGGGTGACAAGCACAGATACGCAGTATTTT.

This chain joins TRBV19 and TRBJ1-6; 7 nucleotides line up with TRBD1. CDR3 length: 13 amino acids. Germline V gene sequence: CDR1 LNHDA, CDR2 SQIVND (reference sequence). The junction had 3 bases not matched to a gene; V was cut back by 6 bases and J by 7 bases. The CDR3 nucleotides are TGTGCCAGTAGCGGACAGGACAATTCACCCCTCCACTTT. Its protein is CASSGQDNSPLHF.

This clone was seen many times. This chain uses TRBV13 with TRBJ1-3; D gene ambiguous. Germline CDR1 and CDR2: PRHDT and FYEKMQ (reference sequence). CDR3 length equals 16 residues. V was clipped by 0 bases and J by 0 bases, with 9 bases between them. CDR3 amino acids: CASSLGLPLSGNTIYF. The DNA for the CDR3 is TGTGCCAGCAGCTTAGGCCTGCCACTCTCTGGAAACACCATATATTTT.

The V gene is TRBV18, the J gene TRBJ1-4; no definite D call. The CDR3 contains 15 residues. With 6 bases removed from V and 4 bases from J, the gap between germline ends came to 15 bases. The germline V gene encodes CDR1 KGHSH and CDR2 LQKENI. CDR3 nucleotide sequence: TGTGCCAGCTCCCCCGGAGGGAACCGTAATGAAAAACTGTTTTTT. Residues: CASSPGGNRNEKLFF. Full variable domain (remainder filled in from reference TRBV18 and TRBJ1-4): NAGVMQNPRHLVRRRGQEARLRCSPMKGHSHVYWYRQLPEEGLKFMVYLQKENIIDESGMPKERFSAEFPKEGPSILRIQQVVRGDSAAYFCASSPGGNRNEKLFFGSGTQLSVL.

This chain uses TRBV19 with TRBJ1-2; 9 bases are a match to TRBD1. CDR1 LNHDA and CDR2 SQIVND come from the germline V gene (reference sequence). The length of the CDR3 is 13 residues. V lost 7 bases, J lost 8 bases, and 8 bases stayed unmatched. CDR3 residues: CASTWDRDSGYTF. The DNA of the CDR3 is TGTGCCAGTACTTGGGACAGGGATAGCGGCTACACCTTC.

As DNA, the CDR3 is TGCGCCAGCAGCCCACAGGGGGACGATAACTATGGCTACACCTTC. Translated, it gives CASSPQGDDNYGYTF. This chain links TRBV4-1 with TRBJ1-2, with 8 bases identical to TRBD1. Germline-derived CDR1 and CDR2 are MGHRA and YSYEKL. V lost 4 bases and J lost 1; bases outside the gene matches: 5. The CDR3 extends over 15 amino acids.

The rearrangement links TRBV6-1 to TRBJ1-2, with TRBD1 matching over 9 bases. Germline loops: CDR1 MNHNS, CDR2 SASEGT. V lost 3 bases, J lost 3 bases, and 2 bases stayed unmatched. This CDR3 spans 14 amino acids. This CDR3 is CASSDRDRDYGYTF. The CDR3 DNA sequence: TGTGCCAGCAGTGACCGGGACAGGGACTATGGCTACACCTTC.

This chain uses TRBV20-1 with TRBJ2-5; TRBD2 aligns across 11 bases. Unmatched junction bases numbered 1, after V lost 3 bases and J lost 4 bases. The CDR3 length is 13 residues. CDR1 is DFQATT, CDR2 SNEGSKA, per germline (reference sequence). The DNA for the CDR3 is TGCAGTGCTAGTAGCGGGGGGGGAGAGACCCAGTACTTC. The encoded protein is CSASSGGGETQYF.

The rearrangement joins TRBV11-2 to TRBJ2-3; TRBD1 aligns across 9 bases. V trimming: 5 bases; J trimming: 0 bases; junction bases outside the gene matches: 6. The CDR3 covers 16 residues. CDR1 SGHAT and CDR2 FQNNGV come from the germline V gene. The DNA of the CDR3 is TGTGCCAGCAGCATGGACAGGGGCCTTAGCACAGATACGCAGTATTTT. Its protein product is CASSMDRGLSTDTQYF.

The V gene is TRBV4-1, the J gene TRBJ1-6; perhaps TRBD1 as D (5 bases). The germline gives CDR1 MGHRA, CDR2 YSYEKL. The CDR3 runs to 16 residues. V dropped 1 base and J dropped 2 bases, with 9 bases sitting between them. As DNA, the CDR3 is TGCGCCAGCAGCCAAGTAACAGGCCCCTATAATTCACCCCTCCACTTT. Encoded protein: CASSQVTGPYNSPLHF.

The chain couples TRBV18 to TRBJ2-1, with 10 positions matching TRBD2. V lost 3 bases to trimming and J lost 5 bases; unmatched junction nucleotides: 4. There are 15 residues in the CDR3. In germline, CDR1 is KGHSH, CDR2 LQKENI. The CDR3 nucleotides read TGTGCCAGCTCACCGGGACTAGCGCAGAACAATGAGCAGTTCTTC. Translated, it gives CASSPGLAQNNEQFF.

The J gene is TRBJ1-2, the V gene TRBV25-1; TRBD1 is a possible D gene (6 bases). The V and J ends lost 2 bases and 4 bases respectively, with 8 bases between them. The CDR3 runs to 13 residues. Germline lookup yields CDR1 MGHDK and CDR2 SYGVNS. The chain's CDR3 is CASSEQGLYGYTF. DNA for the CDR3: TGTGCCAGCAGTGAACAGGGGCTCTATGGCTACACCTTC.

The V and J genes are TRBV4-1 and TRBJ2-7; D is perhaps TRBD1 (6 bases). The CDR3 length is 14 residues. The germline V gene has CDR1 MGHRA and CDR2 YSYEKL. V shed 0 bases and J shed 3 bases, with 9 bases lying between them. CDR3: CASSQDARGYEQYF. The CDR3 bases are TGCGCCAGCAGCCAAGATGCCAGGGGCTACGAGCAGTACTTC.

The rearrangement joins TRBV4-3 to TRBJ2-1; 13 bases match TRBD2. This CDR3 comprises 20 residues. Trimming removed 1 base from V and 6 bases from J; junction bases left unmatched: 15. Germline values: CDR1 LGHNA, CDR2 YSLEER. The CDR3 loop reads CASSQAPRGVTSGGFNEQFF. The CDR3 coding sequence is TGCGCCAGCAGCCAAGCTCCCAGGGGTGTGACTAGCGGGGGGTTCAATGAGCAGTTCTTC.

This chain uses TRBV9 with TRBJ2-3; D might be TRBD2 (6 bases). The germline V gene encodes CDR1 SGDLS and CDR2 YYNGEE. Deletions cut 0 bases from V and 0 bases from J, with 14 bases between. This CDR3 region has 17 residues. The CDR3 loop reads CASSVGVLAYSTDTQYF. The CDR3 nucleotides read TGTGCCAGCAGCGTAGGTGTCCTAGCGTATAGCACAGATACGCAGTATTTT.

The chain joins TRBV4-2 to TRBJ2-7, with no clear D. The germline CDR1 and CDR2 sequences are LGHNA and YNFKEQ. V dropped 5 bases and J dropped 1 base, with 15 bases sitting between them. This CDR3 comprises 15 residues. The chain's CDR3 is CASSLRRGFSYEQYF. Written as DNA, the CDR3 is TGTGCCAGCAGCTTAAGGCGCGGCTTTTCCTACGAGCAGTACTTC.

The chain is built from TRBV30 and TRBJ1-6; a weak D match, TRBD1 (5 bases). V lost 4 bases and J lost 9, with 16 bases in between. CDR3 length equals 14 residues. Germline V CDR1 and CDR2: GTSNPN, SVGIG (reference sequence). The CDR3 bases are TGTGCCTGGACCAAAGGGATCGGGGGTTCACCCCTCCACTTT. This gives the protein CAWTKGIGGSPLHF.

The chain combines TRBV7-9 with TRBJ2-7; 9 nucleotides match TRBD2. Germline lookup yields CDR1 SEHNR and CDR2 FQNEAQ (reference sequence). This CDR3 has 14 amino acids. The trim removed 3 bases at V and 6 bases at J, leaving 6 bases unmatched. The CDR3 protein is CASSFSAGGGEQYF. The CDR3 nucleotides read TGTGCCAGCAGCTTTTCAGCGGGGGGCGGCGAGCAGTACTTC. Combining the CDR3 with reference TRBV7-9 and TRBJ2-7 gives the whole variable domain DTGVSQNPRHKITKRGQNVTFRCDPISEHNRLYWYRQTLGQGPEFLTYFQNEAQLEKSRLLSDRFSAERPKGSFSTLEIQRTEQGDSAMYLCASSFSAGGGEQYFGPGTRLTVT.

The chain employs TRBV9 and TRBJ2-1; 10 bases line up with TRBD1. V was clipped by 4 bases and J by 8 bases; unmatched bases: 12. This CDR3 spans 16 amino acids. Germline CDR1 reads SGDLS; CDR2 reads YYNGEE. The CDR3 DNA follows: TGTGCCAGCAGCACCCCCCGGGACAGGGGAGAGGATGAGCAGTTCTTC. Translating gives CASSTPRDRGEDEQFF.

V and J are TRBV4-3 and TRBJ2-7; TRBD1 aligns across 7 bases. This CDR3 is 14 amino acids long. Germline V gives CDR1 LGHNA, CDR2 YSLEER. The J segment lost 5 bases and the V segment lost 6 bases, leaving 10 bases of the junction unmatched. CDR3: CASSERGRFHEQYF. The CDR3 nucleotides are TGCGCCAGCAGTGAGAGGGGGCGCTTCCACGAGCAGTACTTC.

This sequence joins TRBV12-3 or TRBV12-4 and TRBJ1-2; D not resolved. Between the trimmed V and J ends, which lost 7 bases and 4 bases, there was a span of 10 bases. The CDR3 loop spans 12 amino acids. CDR3 DNA sequence: TGTGCCAGCACCCCCTTTTCCTATGGCTACACCTTC. Protein: CASTPFSYGYTF.

The chain recombines TRBV6-6 with TRBJ1-5, with 9 bases identical to TRBD1. Germline-derived CDR1 and CDR2 are MNHNY and SVGAGI (reference sequence). With 5 bases clipped from V and 7 bases from J, the junction kept 6 bases outside the gene matches. The CDR3 length is 14 residues. The CDR3 DNA is TGTGCCAGCAGTCCGGGACAGGGACGCCAGCCCCAGCATTTT. As protein: CASSPGQGRQPQHF.

The J gene is TRBJ1-6, the V gene TRBV3-1 (or the pseudogene TRBV3-2); 7 nucleotides agree with TRBD1. Germline V CDR1 and CDR2: LGHDT, YNNKEL (reference sequence). V was pared by 6 bases and J by 7 bases, with 9 bases of the junction left unmatched. The CDR3 consists of 15 residues. The CDR3 DNA reads as TGTGCCAGCAGACTTGACAGGGTTGGAAATTCACCCCTCCACTTT. It specifies CASRLDRVGNSPLHF.

This clone has just one count. The chain has TRBV18 and TRBJ1-5, with TRBD1 matching 8 bases. CDR3 length: 16 residues. Germline trimming cut 2 bases from V and 4 bases from J; bases unmatched to any gene: 7. Germline V gene lookup returns CDR1 KGHSH and CDR2 LQKENI. The CDR3 is CASSPYAGQVNQPQHF. The DNA for the CDR3 is TGTGCCAGCTCACCATACGCGGGACAGGTAAATCAGCCCCAGCATTTT.